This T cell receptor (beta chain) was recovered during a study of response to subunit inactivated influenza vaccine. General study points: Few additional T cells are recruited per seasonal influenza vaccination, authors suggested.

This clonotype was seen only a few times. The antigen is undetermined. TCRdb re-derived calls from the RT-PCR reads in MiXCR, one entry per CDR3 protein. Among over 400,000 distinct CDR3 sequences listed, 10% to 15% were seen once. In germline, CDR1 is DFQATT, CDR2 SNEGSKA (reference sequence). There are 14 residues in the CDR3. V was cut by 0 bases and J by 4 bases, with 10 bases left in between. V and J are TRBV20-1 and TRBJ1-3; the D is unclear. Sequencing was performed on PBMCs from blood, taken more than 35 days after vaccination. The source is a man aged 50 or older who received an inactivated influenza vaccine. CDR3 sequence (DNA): TGCAGTGCTAGAGATCAGACACCGGGAAACACCATATATTTT. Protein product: CSARDQTPGNTIYF.